The T cell receptor (beta chain) under discussion was sequenced for a study of shared clonotypes between healthy human individuals. In replicate PCRs of sorted subsets, roughly 200 ng DNA, about 30,000 T cell genomes, was used. Measured with immunoSEQ multiplex PCR; TCRdb has only the in-frame clones, and not every one. The sample carries about 2 million clones, roughly 96% recorded once. Only one count was recorded for this clone. V lost 0 bases and J lost 4, with 11 bases in between. In germline, CDR1 is SGHRS, CDR2 YFSETQ. The CDR3 extends over 15 amino acids. Into CD45RA+ naive and CD45RA-negative memory subsets, the CD4+ cells were split.

This sequence joins TRBV5-1 and TRBJ2-1; perhaps TRBD2 as D (6 bases). The source of this sequence is a man aged 18 to 29 in good health. The sample taken for sequencing was naive CD4+ T cells sorted from blood. Subset defined: CD45RA+ positively selected. The CDR3 DNA reads as TGCGCCAGCAGCTTGGGACTAGACCCATACAATGAGCAGTTCTTC. Translation: CASSLGLDPYNEQFF.